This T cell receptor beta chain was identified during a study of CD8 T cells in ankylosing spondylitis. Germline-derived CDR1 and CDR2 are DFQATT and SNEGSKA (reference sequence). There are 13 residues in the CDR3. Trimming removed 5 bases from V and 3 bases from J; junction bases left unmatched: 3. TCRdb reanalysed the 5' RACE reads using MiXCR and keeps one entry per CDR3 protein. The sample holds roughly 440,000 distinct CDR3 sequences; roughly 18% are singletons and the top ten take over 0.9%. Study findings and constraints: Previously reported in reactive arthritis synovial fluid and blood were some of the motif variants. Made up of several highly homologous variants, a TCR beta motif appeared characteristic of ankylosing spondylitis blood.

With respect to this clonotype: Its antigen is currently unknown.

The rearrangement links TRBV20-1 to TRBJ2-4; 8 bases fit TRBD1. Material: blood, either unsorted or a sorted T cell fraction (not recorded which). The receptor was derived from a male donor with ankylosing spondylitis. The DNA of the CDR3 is TGCAGTGCTGGACAGGGAGGCAAAAACATTCAGTACTTC. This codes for CSAGQGGKNIQYF.